This is a list of T cell receptor beta chains from one sample in a study of cytomegalovirus exposure and HLA in healthy donors. TCRdb keeps only in-frame clones here, not all; method: immunoSEQ multiplex PCR. The sample comprises 150,000 to 160,000 clones, roughly 79% of which are singletons, and around 2.8% rests with the top ten. Specimen: PBMCs. These receptors originate from a young man in good health and CMV-seronegative. The CDR3 runs from the conserved cysteine through the conserved F or W. The order of the fields is CDR3 DNA, CDR3 protein, D gene, V gene, J gene, clone size. The D gene is left open where the match is weak. Size values are once, few and many counts, or a class for expanded clones, and some rows have none.

DNA: TGTGCCACCAGCAGAATACTAGGACTAGCACAAGAGACCCAGTACTTC; CDR3: CATSRILGLAQETQYF; D: TRBD2; V: TRBV15; J: TRBJ2-5; size: .
DNA: TGTGCCAGCAGGGGACAGGGGGCAGGATGGTCACCCCTCCACTTT; CDR3: CASRGQGAGWSPLHF; D: TRBD1; V: TRBV6-1; J: TRBJ1-6; size: .
DNA: TGCGCCAGCAGCCCGACAGGGGGAAGTCTGGAACAAGAGACCCAGTACTTC; CDR3: CASSPTGGSLEQETQYF; D: TRBD1; V: TRBV10-2; J: TRBJ2-5; size: few
DNA: TGTGCCAGCAGTGAACTGGGCCTCCTGGGCACTGAAGCTTTCTTT; CDR3: CASSELGLLGTEAFF; D: .; V: TRBV6-1; J: TRBJ1-1; size: .
DNA: TGTGCCAGCAGCGATAGTGGTCAGCCCCAGCATTTT; CDR3: CASSDSGQPQHF; D: .; V: TRBV11-2; J: TRBJ1-5; size: .
DNA: TGCGCCAGCAGTTGGGAGGAGGCCTCCTATGGCTACACCTTC; CDR3: CASSWEEASYGYTF; D: .; V: TRBV5-1; J: TRBJ1-2; size: .
DNA: TGTGCCAGCAGACGGACAGAGAGCCTATTCTTC; CDR3: CASRRTESLFF; D: .; V: TRBV6-5; J: TRBJ2-1; size: .
DNA: TGTGCCAGCAGTCTAGCGGGGGGGAATGAGCAGTTCTTC; CDR3: CASSLAGGNEQFF; D: TRBD2; V: TRBV6-5; J: TRBJ2-1; size: .
DNA: TGTGCCAGCAGCGCCGGGGAGGGATCCTACGAGCAGTACTTC; CDR3: CASSAGEGSYEQYF; D: TRBD2; V: TRBV11-3; J: TRBJ2-7; size: .
DNA: TGTGCCAGCAGCCGTTACGGAATGAGGAATCAGCCCCAGCATTTT; CDR3: CASSRYGMRNQPQHF; D: .; V: TRBV7-8; J: TRBJ1-5; size: once
DNA: TGTGCTAACTACCTAACAGGGTCCGAGACCCAGTACTTC; CDR3: CANYLTGSETQYF; D: .; V: TRBV12-5; J: TRBJ2-5; size: .
DNA: TGCAGCGTTGAACGGGTACGGGACAGGGGGACCCTTTTTTACAATGAGCAGTTCTTC; CDR3: CSVERVRDRGTLFYNEQFF; D: TRBD1; V: TRBV29-1; J: TRBJ2-1; size: .
DNA: TGTGCCAGCAGCTTAGACGGGAACACTGAAGCTTTCTTT; CDR3: CASSLDGNTEAFF; D: .; V: TRBV11-2; J: TRBJ1-1; size: .
DNA: TGTGCCAGCAGCCCTCGGGACTATGGCTACACCTTC; CDR3: CASSPRDYGYTF; D: .; V: TRBV9; J: TRBJ1-2; size: once
DNA: TGTGCCAGCAGCGTAGCTCCCGGTGGTGACTACGAGCAGTACTTC; CDR3: CASSVAPGGDYEQYF; D: .; V: TRBV9; J: TRBJ2-7; size: once
DNA: TGTGCCATCAGTGAGTCGGCCTTGACCTACAATGAGCAGTTCTTC; CDR3: CAISESALTYNEQFF; D: .; V: TRBV10-3; J: TRBJ2-1; size: .
DNA: TGTGCCAGCAGTAGGGGACAGCGTGGGGGAGAGACCCAGTACTTC; CDR3: CASSRGQRGGETQYF; D: TRBD1; V: TRBV6-6; J: TRBJ2-5; size: .
DNA: TGTGCCAGCAGCCCAACAGGGTATCAGCCCCAGCATTTT; CDR3: CASSPTGYQPQHF; D: .; V: TRBV11-2; J: TRBJ1-5; size: .
DNA: TGTGCCAGCAGCCCGGACAGGCAAATCACCGGGGAGCTGTTTTTT; CDR3: CASSPDRQITGELFF; D: TRBD1; V: TRBV7-2; J: TRBJ2-2; size: once
DNA: TGTGCCAGCAGTTTCCGCTGGGCGGGGGGCAACAATGAGCAGTTCTTC; CDR3: CASSFRWAGGNNEQFF; D: TRBD2; V: TRBV7-2; J: TRBJ2-1; size: once
DNA: TGTGCCAGCAGCTTTTGGGGGGGGCACGCGCAGTTCTTC; CDR3: CASSFWGGHAQFF; D: .; V: TRBV7-2; J: TRBJ2-1; size: few
DNA: TGTGCCTGGAGTCTCGCCTACGAGCAGTACTTC; CDR3: CAWSLAYEQYF; D: .; V: TRBV30; J: TRBJ2-7; size: .
DNA: TGTGCCAGCAGGAAGGGGGCGAACACCGGGGAGCTGTTTTTT; CDR3: CASRKGANTGELFF; D: .; V: TRBV28; J: TRBJ2-2; size: few
DNA: TGTGCCAGCAGTTTGGGGTCAGGGGGATACGAGCAGTACTTC; CDR3: CASSLGSGGYEQYF; D: TRBD1; V: TRBV27; J: TRBJ2-7; size: few
DNA: TGTGCCAGCAGTTACTCGGGCTCTGGGGCCAACGGCCTGACTTTC; CDR3: CASSYSGSGANGLTF; D: .; V: TRBV6-5; J: TRBJ2-6; size: few
DNA: TGTGCCAGCAGCTTAGCGCTCCGCGGGGGCCGGACAGATACGCAGTATTTT; CDR3: CASSLALRGGRTDTQYF; D: .; V: TRBV7-2; J: TRBJ2-3; size: .
DNA: TGTGCCTGGACACAGGGCCCTAACTATGGCTACACCTTC; CDR3: CAWTQGPNYGYTF; D: .; V: TRBV30; J: TRBJ1-2; size: few
DNA: TGTGCCAGCAGTGCGGGGTACTACAATGAGCAGTTCTTC; CDR3: CASSAGYYNEQFF; D: .; V: TRBV27; J: TRBJ2-1; size: .
DNA: TGTGCCAGCAGCTTCCCCAAGCGGGGGGGGGCCGGGGAGCTGTTTTTT; CDR3: CASSFPKRGGAGELFF; D: TRBD2; V: TRBV7-2; J: TRBJ2-2; size: .
DNA: TGTGCCAGTAGTATAGGTGACTACGGTCCAGATACGCAGTATTTT; CDR3: CASSIGDYGPDTQYF; D: .; V: TRBV19; J: TRBJ2-3; size: .
DNA: TGTGCCAGCAGCGCGACTAGCGGCCCCCTAAGTTCGACCCAGTACTTC; CDR3: CASSATSGPLSSTQYF; D: TRBD2; V: TRBV7-9; J: TRBJ2-5; size: .
DNA: TGCGCCAGCAGCCAGGGACAGGCCTTACCCCAAGAGACCCAGTACTTC; CDR3: CASSQGQALPQETQYF; D: TRBD1; V: TRBV4-1; J: TRBJ2-5; size: .
DNA: TGTGCCATCAGTAGTGACAGGGGGGGAACTGAAGCTTTCTTT; CDR3: CAISSDRGGTEAFF; D: TRBD1; V: TRBV10-3; J: TRBJ1-1; size: .
DNA: TGTGCCAGTAGTATCGGAACCAGGGGGCTTGGGTCGGCTTTCTTT; CDR3: CASSIGTRGLGSAFF; D: TRBD1; V: TRBV19; J: TRBJ1-1; size: .
DNA: TGTGCCAGCAGCTACAGGGTTGACAATCAGCCCCAGCATTTT; CDR3: CASSYRVDNQPQHF; D: .; V: TRBV21-1; J: TRBJ1-5; size: once
DNA: TGTGCCAGCAGTTTAGCCGAAACAGGGGTGAACACTGAAGCTTTCTTT; CDR3: CASSLAETGVNTEAFF; D: TRBD1; V: TRBV27; J: TRBJ1-1; size: .
DNA: TGCGCCAGCAGCTTGGGCGATAGCACAGATACGCAGTATTTT; CDR3: CASSLGDSTDTQYF; D: .; V: TRBV5-1; J: TRBJ2-3; size: .
DNA: TGTGCCAGCAGTTACGCCGGAGGGGATGAAAAACTGTTTTTT; CDR3: CASSYAGGDEKLFF; D: .; V: TRBV6-6; J: TRBJ1-4; size: .
DNA: TGCGCCAGCAGCCAATTAAAGCAGGGGGCGGGAGGCTACACCTTC; CDR3: CASSQLKQGAGGYTF; D: TRBD1; V: TRBV4-1; J: TRBJ1-2; size: medium-sized
DNA: TGTGCCAGCAGCTTAGCGAGGGGACTACAGCACGAGCAGTACTTC; CDR3: CASSLARGLQHEQYF; D: TRBD2; V: TRBV7-9; J: TRBJ2-7; size: few
DNA: TGTGCCAGCACACTGCCGCATGGAAGCGAGGGCACAGATACGCAGTATTTT; CDR3: CASTLPHGSEGTDTQYF; D: .; V: TRBV28; J: TRBJ2-3; size: .
DNA: TGTGCCAGCAGACCACACAGGGATGGTGAAAAACTGTTTTTT; CDR3: CASRPHRDGEKLFF; D: .; V: TRBV6-5; J: TRBJ1-4; size: .
DNA: TGTGCCAGTAGAGGGACAGGGCTTACCTACGAGCAGTACTTC; CDR3: CASRGTGLTYEQYF; D: TRBD1; V: TRBV19; J: TRBJ2-7; size: .
DNA: TGTGCCAGCAGCTCCCAGAATGAGCAGTTCTTC; CDR3: CASSSQNEQFF; D: .; V: TRBV11-2; J: TRBJ2-1; size: .
DNA: TGCGCCAGCAGGACCAGGGTGGGCGGGGGGGGTGTGAATGAGCAGTTCTTC; CDR3: CASRTRVGGGGVNEQFF; D: TRBD2; V: TRBV4-3; J: TRBJ2-1; size: .
DNA: TGTGCCAGCACCGGGGGTCTCGGTAGCTCCTACAATGAGCAGTTCTTC; CDR3: CASTGGLGSSYNEQFF; D: .; V: TRBV2; J: TRBJ2-1; size: .
DNA: TGTGCCGCCACTCCCGGGGGGACGGGTTCACCCCTCCACTTT; CDR3: CAATPGGTGSPLHF; D: .; V: TRBV25-1; J: TRBJ1-6; size: .
DNA: TGTGCCAGCAGCTTACGGAGCGGTCTATACTCAGATACGCAGTATTTT; CDR3: CASSLRSGLYSDTQYF; D: .; V: TRBV11-2; J: TRBJ2-3; size: .
DNA: TGTGCCAGCAGTCGACGGACAGGGGGCACCGGGGAGCTGTTTTTT; CDR3: CASSRRTGGTGELFF; D: TRBD1; V: TRBV28; J: TRBJ2-2; size: .
DNA: TGTGCCAGCAGTGGGCGCAGGGCCCCTTCACCCCTCCACTTT; CDR3: CASSGRRAPSPLHF; D: .; V: TRBV6-1; J: TRBJ1-6; size: .
DNA: TGTGCCAGCAGTACTTCAGGGGGAGGTGGCTACACCTTC; CDR3: CASSTSGGGGYTF; D: TRBD1; V: TRBV28; J: TRBJ1-2; size: .
DNA: TGTGCCAGCAGTCGTTCCACTGAAGCTTTCTTT; CDR3: CASSRSTEAFF; D: .; V: TRBV6-5; J: TRBJ1-1; size: few
DNA: TGTGCCAGTCACACACCGACAGGGGGGGTGGTAGATACGCAGTATTTT; CDR3: CASHTPTGGVVDTQYF; D: TRBD1; V: TRBV11-2; J: TRBJ2-3; size: .
DNA: TGCAGCGTTCAAGGACTAGCGGGGCTCCCTGGGGAGACCCAGTACTTC; CDR3: CSVQGLAGLPGETQYF; D: TRBD2; V: TRBV29-1; J: TRBJ2-5; size: .
DNA: TGTGCCAGTAGCCCCGGGCAGGGGGTTAGATATGGCTACACCTTC; CDR3: CASSPGQGVRYGYTF; D: TRBD1; V: TRBV19; J: TRBJ1-2; size: .
DNA: TGCGCCAGCAGCTTAGAATCCCCCTGGCAGGAGGGGAAGTATGAAAAACTGTTTTTT; CDR3: CASSLESPWQEGKYEKLFF; D: .; V: TRBV5-1; J: TRBJ1-4; size: .
DNA: TGCGCCAGCAGCTTGGACGGGATCACTGAAGCTTTCTTT; CDR3: CASSLDGITEAFF; D: .; V: TRBV5-1; J: TRBJ1-1; size: once